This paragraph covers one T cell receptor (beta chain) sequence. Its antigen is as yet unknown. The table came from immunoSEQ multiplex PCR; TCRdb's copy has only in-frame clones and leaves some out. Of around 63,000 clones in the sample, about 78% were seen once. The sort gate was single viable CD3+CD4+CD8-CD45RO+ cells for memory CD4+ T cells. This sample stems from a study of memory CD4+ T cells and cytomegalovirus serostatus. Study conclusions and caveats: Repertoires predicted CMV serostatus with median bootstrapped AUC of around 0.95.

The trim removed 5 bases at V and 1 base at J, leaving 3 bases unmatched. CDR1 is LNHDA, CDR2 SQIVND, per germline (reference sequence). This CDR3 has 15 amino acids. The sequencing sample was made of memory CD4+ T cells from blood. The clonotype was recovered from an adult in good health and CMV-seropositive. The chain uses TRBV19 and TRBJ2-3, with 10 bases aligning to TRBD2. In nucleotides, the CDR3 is TGTGCCAGTAGTGCAAGCGGGAGGGGCACAGATACGCAGTATTTT. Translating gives CASSASGRGTDTQYF.